This T cell receptor (beta chain) was sequenced for a study of blood T cell repertoires in COVID-19. Study in general: Sites across the United States, Italy and Spain contributed samples from acute and convalescent COVID-19.

Notes on this clone: Other DNA sequences in this specimen translate into the identical CDR3.

The protocol was immunoSEQ multiplex PCR, while the TCRdb copy is restricted to in-frame clones and leaves out a portion. Here the sample spans 70,000 to 80,000 clones, around 80% being singletons. The CDR3 has 12 amino acids. V was shortened by 1 base and J by 5 bases, with 2 bases between the two germline ends. Germline V gene data show CDR1 as LGHNA and CDR2 as YNFKEQ. This receptor was identified in a woman older than 75 with acute or convalescent COVID-19. The chain employs TRBV4-2 and TRBJ2-2; D is unresolved. The sample comprised peripheral blood. CDR3 sequence: CASSQATGELFF. The CDR3 DNA follows: TGTGCCAGCAGCCAAGCGACCGGGGAGCTGTTTTTT.